Below are 32 T cell receptor beta chains sequenced from a single sample in a study of T cell repertoires in aging, cancer and after chemotherapy. The template was genomic DNA from peripheral blood, not RNA. Rearranged V-D-J TRB sequences were amplified with a mixed TRB-A/B primer pool. TCRdb redid the calling of the multiplex PCR reads with MiXCR, one entry per CDR3 protein. The repertoire holds 10,000 to 15,000 distinct CDR3 sequences, with 25% to 30% as singletons. Source material: blood. These receptors originate from a human donor with a blood cancer.

This clonotype is classed as medium-sized. This chain connects TRBV5-6 to TRBJ2-3, with 8 bases fitting TRBD2. The V segment lost 5 bases and the J segment 4 bases; nucleotides outside the gene matches: 3. This CDR3 comprises 13 residues. Germline-derived CDR1 and CDR2 are SGHDT and YYEEEE. CDR3 nucleotide sequence: TGTGCCAGCAGGGCGGGGGGATCAGATACGCAGTATTTT. Translated, it gives CASRAGGSDTQYF.

This clonotype has just a few counts. The chain is built from TRBV19 and TRBJ2-1; 7 positions agree with TRBD2. V lost 8 bases, J lost 1 base, and 2 bases stayed unmatched. The CDR3 runs to 13 residues. The germline CDR1 and CDR2 sequences are LNHDA and SQIVND (reference sequence). This CDR3 is CASASGSYNEQFF. In DNA form, the CDR3 reads TGTGCCAGTGCTAGCGGTTCCTACAATGAGCAGTTCTTC.

The chain joins TRBV6-4 to TRBJ2-7; 8 nucleotides line up with TRBD1. The trim removed 6 bases at V and 2 bases at J, leaving 6 bases unmatched. The CDR3 is 14 amino acids. Looked up from germline, CDR1 is MRHNA and CDR2 is SNTAGT. The DNA of the CDR3 is TGTGCCAGCAGCCGTGGACAGGGAGCCTACGAGCAGTACGTC. Its protein is CASSRGQGAYEQYV.

This clonotype qualifies as medium-sized. The chain has TRBV6-5 and TRBJ1-2; no clear D gene. The germline gives CDR1 MNHEY, CDR2 SVGAGI. This CDR3 has 13 residues. Trimming pared 5 bases from V and 4 bases from J, leaving 11 bases between. As DNA, the CDR3 is TGTGCCAGCAGTCGAACCGCTGGCTATGGCTACACCTTC. Translating gives CASSRTAGYGYTF.

This clonotype is termed medium-sized (0.01 to 0.1%). The V gene is TRBV6-2 or TRBV6-3, the J gene TRBJ2-6, with 8 bases identical to TRBD1. Germline loops: CDR1 MNHEY, CDR2 SVGEGT. This CDR3 comprises 17 residues. Trimming cost V 11 bases and J 0 bases; bases outside gene matches: 12. CDR3 residues: CASKRAGGFSGANVLTF. DNA for the CDR3: TGTGCCTCAAAACGGGCAGGGGGCTTCTCTGGGGCCAACGTCCTGACTTTC.

The CDR3 DNA reads as TGTGCCAGCAGCTTAGTGGATTTGGGGCCAGCCTACGAGCAGTACTTC. It yields the protein CASSLVDLGPAYEQYF. The chain links TRBV5-6 to TRBJ2-7, with D possibly being TRBD1 (5 bases). Germline loops: CDR1 SGHDT, CDR2 YYEEEE. The CDR3 totals 16 residues. The V end lost 2 bases, the J end lost 2 bases, and 17 bases lay between the germline ends.

This clonotype was found a few times. The genes are TRBV6-6 and TRBJ1-2; a weak D match, TRBD1 (5 bases). This CDR3 is built from 13 residues. The V and J ends lost 5 bases and 2 bases respectively, with 9 bases between them. From germline, CDR1 is MNHNY and CDR2 SVGAGI (reference sequence). The CDR3, as DNA: TGTGCCAGCAGTGGGTGGGGGAACTATGGCTACACCTTC. Protein sequence: CASSGWGNYGYTF.

This clonotype is medium-sized within its sample. This sequence joins TRBV6-1 and TRBJ1-2, with unresolved D. Trimming shortened V by 5 bases and J by 5 bases, and 6 bases separated the two germline ends. CDR3 length equals 11 residues. CDR1 and CDR2 (germline): MNHNS, SASEGT. CDR3: CASSQRYGYTF. CDR3 coding DNA: TGTGCCAGCAGTCAGAGGTATGGCTACACCTTC.

Details on this clonotype: A much larger clone is a single base away; this may be a read error. The chain combines TRBV18 with TRBJ2-7; TRBD1 matches at 7 bases. Germline V gene data show CDR1 as KGHSH and CDR2 as LQKENI. There are 13 residues in the CDR3. Trimming took 2 bases from V and 3 from J; bases not matched to a gene: 1. CDR3 residues: CASSPGQVYEQYV. CDR3 bases: TGTGCCAGCTCACCAGGACAGGTCTACGAGCAGTACGTC.

The chain combines TRBV7-9 with TRBJ2-1, with TRBD2 matching 10 bases. The CDR3 covers 16 residues. Trimming removed 4 bases from V and 0 bases from J; junction bases left unmatched: 3. Germline CDR1 SEHNR, CDR2 FQNEAQ (reference sequence). The CDR3: CASSSAGGSSYNEQFF. CDR3 bases: TGTGCCAGCAGCTCAGCGGGAGGGAGCTCCTACAATGAGCAGTTCTTC.

This clonotype came up once. The J gene is TRBJ1-1, the V gene TRBV6-2 or TRBV6-3, with D unclear. The CDR3 is made up of 15 amino acids. Germline loops: CDR1 MNHEY, CDR2 SVGEGT. Trimming removed 1 base at V and 5 bases at J, with 14 bases between. The CDR3 reads CASSYLAMTDTEAFF. The CDR3 bases are TGTGCCAGCAGTTACTTGGCGATGACGGATACTGAAGCTTTCTTT.

This clonotype is labeled medium-sized (0.01 to 0.1%). The chain combines TRBV29-1 with TRBJ1-3; possibly TRBD1 for D (5 bases). This CDR3 region has 14 residues. Looked up from germline, CDR1 is SQVTM and CDR2 is ANQGSEA. V lost 7 bases and J lost 3, with 16 bases in between. The CDR3 DNA reads TGCAGCGGCGGCGGGGGAAACGGTGGAAACACCATATATTTT. Encoded protein: CSGGGGNGGNTIYF. Filled out from reference TRBV29-1 and TRBJ1-3, the complete variable domain reads SAVISQKPSRDICQRGTSLTIQCQVDSQVTMMFWYRQQPGQSLTLIATANQGSEATYESGFVIDKFPISRPNLTFSTLTVSNMSPEDSSIYLCSGGGGNGGNTIYFGEGSWLTVV.

V usage is TRBV20-1 and J usage is TRBJ2-7, with D perhaps matching TRBD1 (6 bases). This CDR3 region has 12 residues. V lost 6 bases and J 3 bases, leaving 12 bases between the germline ends. The germline V gene has CDR1 DFQATT and CDR2 SNEGSKA (reference sequence). This CDR3 is CSARTVGYEQYF. The CDR3 DNA reads as TGCAGTGCGAGGACAGTAGGCTACGAGCAGTACTTC.

This clonotype is labeled as medium-sized. The J gene is TRBJ2-7, the V gene TRBV29-1; 7 bases match TRBD1. The germline V gene has CDR1 SQVTM and CDR2 ANQGSEA. The CDR3 covers 14 residues. J was trimmed by 4 bases and V by 7 bases; bases with no gene match: 13. The CDR3 DNA follows: TGCAGCGCTTTAAGACAGGGCGAGGGATACGAGCAGTACTTC. Translated, it gives CSALRQGEGYEQYF.

This clonotype has only a few counts. This chain joins TRBV5-6 and TRBJ1-1; no definite D call. This CDR3 has 13 amino acids. The germline V gene has CDR1 SGHDT and CDR2 YYEEEE. The germline V and J ends were trimmed by 1 base and 7 bases, with 11 bases remaining between them. In DNA, the CDR3 is TGTGCCAGCAGCTTGTTTACCTCATTTGAAGCTTTCTTT. This codes for CASSLFTSFEAFF.

This clonotype rates as medium-sized. V is TRBV6-2 or TRBV6-3 and J is TRBJ2-3; D unclear. CDR3 length: 15 amino acids. The germline CDR1 and CDR2 sequences are MNHEY and SVGEGT. The germline V and J ends were trimmed by 5 bases and 0 bases, with 12 bases remaining between them. Written as DNA, the CDR3 is TGTGCCAGCAGTGCGGAAGAATTCAGCACAGATACGCAGTATTTT. This encodes CASSAEEFSTDTQYF.

The sample holds a few counts of this clonotype. This chain links TRBV7-9 with TRBJ2-7; TRBD1 agrees at 7 bases. Germline CDR1 reads SEHNR; CDR2 reads FQNEAQ (reference sequence). The CDR3 length is 13 residues. The V gene end was trimmed by 6 bases and the J gene end by 2 bases; junction bases not matched to a gene: 4. The CDR3 reads CASSTGDTYEQYF. CDR3 sequence (DNA): TGTGCCAGCAGTACAGGGGATACCTACGAGCAGTACTTC. The whole variable domain, filled in from reference TRBV7-9 and TRBJ2-7, reads DTGVSQNPRHKITKRGQNVTFRCDPISEHNRLYWYRQTLGQGPEFLTYFQNEAQLEKSRLLSDRFSAERPKGSFSTLEIQRTEQGDSAMYLCASSTGDTYEQYFGPGTRLTVT.

This rearrangement joins TRBV6-2 or TRBV6-3 to TRBJ2-7; TRBD2 matches 9 bases. This CDR3 is 20 amino acids long. V gave up 7 bases and J gave up 4 bases; unmatched junction bases: 26. Germline values: CDR1 MNHEY, CDR2 SVGEGT. DNA for the CDR3: TGTGCCAGCACCTTAAATTGGATGGGGCTAGCGGGAACCCGCAAGTACGAGCAGTACTTC. This encodes CASTLNWMGLAGTRKYEQYF.

The rearrangement uses TRBV7-9 and TRBJ1-3; tentative D call: TRBD1 (5 bases). Trimming pared 2 bases from V and 0 bases from J, leaving 11 bases between. The germline V gene encodes CDR1 SEHNR and CDR2 FQNEAQ (reference sequence). The CDR3 consists of 16 residues. Here the CDR3 DNA reads TGTGCCAGCAGCTTAAGGGGCAGCCTCTCTGGAAACACCATATATTTT. This codes for CASSLRGSLSGNTIYF.

The V gene is TRBV11-2, the J gene TRBJ2-1; D remains unclear. Deletions cut 3 bases from V and 6 bases from J, with 3 bases between. Germline CDR1 is SGHAT and CDR2 is FQNNGV. This CDR3 spans 11 amino acids. CDR3 in DNA: TGTGCCAGCAGCTTTCTCAATGAGCAGTTCTTC. It yields the protein CASSFLNEQFF.

This clonotype was seen a handful of times. The rearrangement links TRBV12-3 or TRBV12-4 to TRBJ2-7; TRBD2 is a possible D gene (5 bases). This CDR3 is built from 16 residues. Trimming shortened V by 7 bases and J by 3 bases, and 22 bases separated the two germline ends. The CDR3 DNA sequence: TGTGCCAGCACCCCCGGGGAGTTGCTACTTTTCTACGAGCAGTACTTC. It yields the protein CASTPGELLLFYEQYF.

This clonotype qualifies as medium-sized. The rearrangement links TRBV13 to TRBJ1-2; D might be TRBD1 (5 bases). Germline CDR1 and CDR2: PRHDT and FYEKMQ (reference sequence). The CDR3 has 16 residues. The V end lost 4 bases, the J end lost 0 bases, and 15 bases lay between the germline ends. CDR3 in amino acids: CASSSGRVGANYGYTF. The CDR3 DNA sequence: TGTGCCAGCAGCTCGGGACGGGTTGGGGCTAACTATGGCTACACCTTC.

This clonotype appeared a few times. Here the CDR3 reads CASSPTLAASNEQFF. The CDR3 coding sequence is TGTGCCAGCTCACCGACTTTAGCCGCTTCCAATGAGCAGTTCTTC. The gene calls are TRBV18 and TRBJ2-1; D not certain. CDR1 and CDR2 (germline): KGHSH, LQKENI. The CDR3 is 15 residues long. V was trimmed by 3 bases and J by 6 bases, leaving 15 bases between them.

The chain couples TRBV5-1 to TRBJ2-7; 14 nucleotides agree with TRBD2. After removal of 7 bases from V and 3 bases from J, the junction contained 0 bases not matched to a gene. There are 13 residues in the CDR3. Germline CDR1 reads SGHRS; CDR2 reads YFSETQ. The CDR3 DNA follows: TGCGCCAGCGGACTAGCGGGGGGCTACGAGCAGTACTTC. Amino acids: CASGLAGGYEQYF.

This chain connects TRBV2 to TRBJ1-5, with TRBD1 matching 7 bases. The CDR3 length is 14 residues. The germline CDR1 and CDR2 sequences are SNHLY and FYNNEI. V shed 6 bases, J shed 2 bases, and the junction held 4 bases outside the gene matches. The CDR3 loop reads CASRTGTGNQPQHF. CDR3 sequence (DNA): TGTGCCAGCAGAACCGGGACAGGCAATCAGCCCCAGCATTTT.

This clonotype is labeled as medium-sized. The chain employs TRBV6-5 and TRBJ1-6; unclear D gene. The V gene's germline CDR1 is MNHEY and CDR2 SVGAGI. V lost 2 bases to trimming and J lost 7 bases, with 3 bases between them. CDR3 size: 12 residues. The CDR3 is CASSYGNSPLHF. The CDR3 region has the DNA TGTGCCAGCAGTTACGGAAATTCACCCCTCCACTTT.

This clonotype counts as medium-sized (0.01 to 0.1%). V is TRBV19 and J is TRBJ1-6, with D uncertain. Trimming removed 2 bases at V and 8 bases at J, with 10 bases between. The CDR3 has 14 residues. In germline, CDR1 is LNHDA, CDR2 SQIVND (reference sequence). The CDR3 nucleotides read TGTGCCAGTAGTATACCGGGGTATGATTCACCCCTCCACTTT. Its protein is CASSIPGYDSPLHF.

This clonotype is medium-sized within its sample. This chain joins TRBV6-5 and TRBJ2-2; TRBD2 agrees at 8 bases. This CDR3 region has 17 residues. With 1 base clipped from V and 2 bases from J, the junction kept 6 bases outside the gene matches. The germline gives CDR1 MNHEY, CDR2 SVGAGI. The CDR3 sequence: CASSYLGGGPNTGELFF. DNA of the CDR3: TGTGCCAGCAGTTACTTGGGCGGGGGGCCCAACACCGGGGAGCTGTTTTTT.

This chain connects TRBV5-1 to TRBJ1-3, with D hard to call. The CDR3 extends over 16 amino acids. Germline CDR1 reads SGHRS; CDR2 reads YFSETQ. V gave up 0 bases and J gave up 0 bases, with 10 bases separating them. Here the CDR3 DNA reads TGCGCCAGCAGCTTGGGGAAGGCTAGCTCTGGAAACACCATATATTTT. Its translation is CASSLGKASSGNTIYF.

This clonotype is termed medium-sized (0.01 to 0.1%). The chain combines TRBV11-1 with TRBJ1-4, with a possible D match to TRBD1 (5 bases). Trimming took 7 bases from V and 8 from J, leaving 23 bases between them. In germline, CDR1 is SGHAT, CDR2 FQDESV (reference sequence). The CDR3 contains 16 residues. CDR3 in amino acids: CASINPWWQGGEKLFF. CDR3 nucleotides: TGTGCCAGCATAAATCCCTGGTGGCAGGGTGGGGAAAAACTGTTTTTT.

This clonotype has only one observation. Relative to the germline gene, one junction end is altered; a read error may explain this. V gene TRBV5-6 combines with J gene TRBJ2-2; TRBD2 agrees at 7 bases. The CDR3 is 16 residues long. Germline values: CDR1 SGHDT, CDR2 YYEEEE. CDR3 in amino acids: CASSQVPGLKTGELFF. Here the CDR3 DNA reads TGCGCCAGCAGCCAAGTCCCGGGACTAAAGACCGGGGAGCTGTTTTTT.

This chain connects TRBV4-3 to TRBJ2-7; 7 bases align to TRBD2. This CDR3 spans 15 amino acids. V dropped 4 bases and J dropped 5; count of bases not matched to a gene: 11. The germline CDR1 and CDR2 sequences are LGHNA and YSLEER. CDR3 coding DNA: TGCGCCAGCAGCCCCCATTGGGGGGGGATGAACGAGCAGTACGTC. As protein: CASSPHWGGMNEQYV.